The table lists the clone carrying this TCR beta chain with a count of one. Spike-ins of synthetic TCR analog templates went into each PCR. Clones were sequenced by immunoSEQ multiplex PCR, and TCRdb holds only the in-frame ones, with some missing. The table has about 82,000 clones, 82% seen once; the top ten hold 9% to 9.5%. This sample was included in a study of PD-L1 blockade in urothelial cancer. Study in general: About 85% of the 29 patients were men whose urothelial cancer was bladder-origin. Blood samples had a median of 141,255 T cells, tens of thousands of unique TCRs, and clonality roughly 0.088.

This CDR3 contains 14 residues. Germline assignment: CDR1 SGHRS and CDR2 YFSETQ. Trimming took off 4 bases at V and 4 bases at J, with 14 bases between the two ends. This TCR was sampled from a man between 65 and 80 years old with urothelial cancer. The chain carries TRBV5-1 and TRBJ1-1; D is ambiguous. Sequencing was performed on PBMCs, taken around atezolizumab (anti-PD-L1) treatment. For the CDR3, the DNA is TGCGCCAGCAGCCCTGTTACTACGGGCACTGAAGCTTTCTTT. Its protein is CASSPVTTGTEAFF.